The 18 T cell receptor beta chains presented below share a single source sample, sequenced in a study of shared clonotypes between healthy human individuals. Libraries were prepared by immunoSEQ multiplex PCR; TCRdb keeps only in-frame clonotypes and omits some of them. The sample has under 2,000,000 clones, over 85% seen once. Naivety among CD8 cells was defined by CD45RO negativity and positive CCR7 selection, thereby excluding terminally differentiated effector memory CD45RA+ cells. Sequencing input: naive CD8+ T cells sorted from blood. The receptor set was obtained from a man aged 18-30 years in good health.

The V and J genes are TRBV4-3 and TRBJ1-2, with a weak D call TRBD1 (6 bases). Trimming took off 0 bases at V and 8 bases at J, with 10 bases between the two ends. The CDR3 runs to 13 residues. From germline, CDR1 is LGHNA and CDR2 YSLEER. The CDR3 DNA is TGCGCCAGCAGCCAAGATGGGACAAGCGGCTACACCTTC. Translation gives CASSQDGTSGYTF.

A single count supports this clone. The rearrangement links TRBV11-1 to TRBJ2-3; unclear D gene. The CDR3 covers 12 residues. Trimming took off 5 bases at V and 4 bases at J, with 7 bases between the two ends. Germline loops: CDR1 SGHAT, CDR2 FQDESV (reference sequence). The CDR3: CASSPVADTQYF. CDR3 nucleotides: TGTGCCAGCAGCCCTGTGGCAGATACGCAGTATTTT.

The rearrangement uses TRBV5-1 and TRBJ2-4; 10 bases line up with TRBD2. V lost 0 bases to trimming and J lost 8 bases; unmatched junction nucleotides: 5. There are 15 residues in the CDR3. In germline, CDR1 is SGHRS, CDR2 YFSETQ. CDR3 nucleotide sequence: TGCGCCAGCAGCTTGGGAGCTAGCGGGGGAGACATTCAGTACTTC. Translated, it gives CASSLGASGGDIQYF.

As to this clone: The same CDR3 arises from other DNA sequences in this sample as well. The gene calls are TRBV9 and TRBJ1-1; D not certain. The V gene lost 7 bases and the J gene lost 4 bases, with 14 bases spanning the gap. This CDR3 comprises 13 residues. Germline V gives CDR1 SGDLS, CDR2 YYNGEE. Written as DNA, the CDR3 is TGTGCCAGCGCGACCGGCGGCGGCACTGAAGCTTTCTTT. It encodes CASATGGGTEAFF.

V gene TRBV10-3 combines with J gene TRBJ2-3; D is perhaps TRBD2 (6 bases). This CDR3 is 21 amino acids long. CDR1 and CDR2 (germline): ENHRY, SYGVKD. Trimming shortened V by 6 bases and J by 2 bases, and 33 bases separated the two germline ends. The CDR3 nucleotides read TGTGCCATCAGCAATGAGCCGGGACTCCCACTTTTGGTAGAATACACAGATACGCAGTATTTT. Encoded protein: CAISNEPGLPLLVEYTDTQYF.

J is TRBJ2-1 and V is TRBV10-3; 7 nucleotides match TRBD1. The CDR3 contains 15 residues. The trim removed 4 bases at V and 10 bases at J, leaving 13 bases unmatched. In germline, CDR1 is ENHRY, CDR2 SYGVKD. This CDR3 reads CAISVTGASFEEQFF. For the CDR3, the DNA is TGTGCCATCAGTGTCACAGGGGCCAGTTTTGAGGAGCAGTTCTTC.

The chain combines TRBV2 with TRBJ2-1, with a possible D match to TRBD2 (7 bases). CDR3 length equals 18 residues. Trimming removed 0 bases at V and 9 bases at J, with 24 bases between. Germline V gene sequence: CDR1 SNHLY, CDR2 FYNNEI. CDR3 region: CASSEAPLGGQGWGEQFF. CDR3 sequence (DNA): TGTGCCAGCAGTGAAGCGCCCCTGGGGGGGCAGGGTTGGGGTGAGCAGTTCTTC.

This chain joins TRBV5-1 and TRBJ2-2; D gene uncertain. Germline V gives CDR1 SGHRS, CDR2 YFSETQ. Trimming took off 4 bases at V and 7 bases at J, with 11 bases between the two ends. CDR3 length: 13 residues. The DNA for the CDR3 is TGCGCCAGCAGCCCAGTGGGTGTCGGGGAGCTGTTTTTT. This encodes CASSPVGVGELFF.

The DNA of the CDR3 is TGTGCCAGCAGCCCACGGGACAGGCTCTATGGCTACACCTTC. This encodes CASSPRDRLYGYTF. The genes are TRBV11-2 and TRBJ1-2, with 8 bases fitting TRBD1. This CDR3 is built from 14 residues. V lost 5 bases, J lost 4 bases, and 6 bases stayed unmatched. Looked up from germline, CDR1 is SGHAT and CDR2 is FQNNGV. The variable domain in full, with the rest retrieved from reference TRBV11-2 and TRBJ1-2, is EAGVAQSPRYKIIEKRQSVAFWCNPISGHATLYWYQQILGQGPKLLIQFQNNGVVDDSQLPKDRFSAERLKGVDSTLKIQPAKLEDSAVYLCASSPRDRLYGYTFGSGTRLTVV.

The rearrangement joins TRBV4-1 to TRBJ1-1; no clear D. The germline gives CDR1 MGHRA, CDR2 YSYEKL. V shed 1 base and J shed 5 bases, with 14 bases lying between them. The CDR3 totals 15 residues. The CDR3 DNA sequence: TGCGCCAGCAGCCAAGGACGAGATGGGAGGACTGAAGCTTTCTTT. Its protein is CASSQGRDGRTEAFF.

The genes are TRBV7-9 and TRBJ1-2, with D tentatively TRBD1 (6 bases). V lost 4 bases and J 7 bases, leaving 16 bases between the germline ends. The CDR3 is 14 residues long. Looked up from germline, CDR1 is SEHNR and CDR2 is FQNEAQ (reference sequence). CDR3 in amino acids: CASSSDSGAVGYTF. CDR3 bases: TGTGCCAGCAGCTCGGACAGTGGGGCGGTTGGCTACACCTTC.

This clone came up a few times. Other DNA sequences of this sample code for an identical CDR3. This chain links TRBV27 with TRBJ1-5; 9 nucleotides line up with TRBD1. Germline assignment: CDR1 MNHEY and CDR2 SMNVEV (reference sequence). The CDR3 covers 13 residues. V lost 9 bases and J lost 2; bases outside the gene matches: 2. CDR3 sequence: CASRDRGNQPQHF. CDR3 bases: TGTGCCAGTCGGGACAGGGGCAATCAGCCCCAGCATTTT.

This clone came up a few times. V and J are TRBV5-1 and TRBJ1-1; TRBD1 might be the D (5 bases). Germline values: CDR1 SGHRS, CDR2 YFSETQ. The CDR3 sequence is 13 residues long. V gave up 3 bases and J gave up 3 bases, with 9 bases separating them. The CDR3 protein is CASSYLGDTEAFF. For the CDR3, the DNA is TGCGCCAGCAGCTACCTAGGGGACACTGAAGCTTTCTTT.

As regards this clone: Different DNA sequences within this sample yield the same CDR3. The rearrangement links TRBV6-5 to TRBJ2-7; no firm D call. V lost 0 bases to trimming and J lost 2 bases, with 8 bases between them. From germline, CDR1 is MNHEY and CDR2 SVGAGI. The CDR3 covers 14 residues. The CDR3 here is CASSYSGSPYEQYF. CDR3 in DNA: TGTGCCAGCAGTTACTCAGGGTCCCCCTACGAGCAGTACTTC.

The genes are TRBV4-3 and TRBJ2-2; D may be TRBD2 (5 bases). V was cut by 0 bases and J by 3 bases, with 17 bases left in between. Germline loops: CDR1 LGHNA, CDR2 YSLEER. The CDR3 spans 18 residues. CDR3 sequence reads: CASSQDQPGMEDTGELFF. CDR3 nucleotides: TGCGCCAGCAGCCAAGATCAGCCGGGGATGGAGGACACCGGGGAGCTGTTTTTT.

Comment on this clone: The same CDR3 also results from other DNA sequences found in this sample. The rearrangement joins TRBV6-5 to TRBJ2-7; 10 bases match TRBD1. The ends lost 6 bases at V and 3 bases at J; junction bases unmatched: 5. Germline V CDR1 and CDR2: MNHEY, SVGAGI. There are 14 residues in the CDR3. The CDR3 DNA reads as TGTGCCAGCAGCACGACAGGGGGCGTCTACGAGCAGTACTTC. As protein: CASSTTGGVYEQYF.

The chain combines TRBV7-8 with TRBJ1-5; no firm D call. Germline CDR1 is SGHVS and CDR2 is FQNEAQ. The CDR3 covers 12 residues. The V end lost 7 bases, the J end lost 7 bases, and 11 bases lay between the germline ends. Here the CDR3 DNA reads TGTGCCAGCACCGTCGGCGGGCAGCCCCAGCATTTT. Translation gives CASTVGGQPQHF.

This clone was observed once. CDR3 protein: CASSLVDTRVQDEQFF. CDR3 in DNA: TGCGCCAGCAGCTTGGTTGACACTCGGGTACAAGATGAGCAGTTCTTC. J is TRBJ2-1 and V is TRBV5-1; no clear D. Trimming took off 0 bases at V and 8 bases at J, with 18 bases between the two ends. From germline, CDR1 is SGHRS and CDR2 YFSETQ. This CDR3 contains 16 residues.